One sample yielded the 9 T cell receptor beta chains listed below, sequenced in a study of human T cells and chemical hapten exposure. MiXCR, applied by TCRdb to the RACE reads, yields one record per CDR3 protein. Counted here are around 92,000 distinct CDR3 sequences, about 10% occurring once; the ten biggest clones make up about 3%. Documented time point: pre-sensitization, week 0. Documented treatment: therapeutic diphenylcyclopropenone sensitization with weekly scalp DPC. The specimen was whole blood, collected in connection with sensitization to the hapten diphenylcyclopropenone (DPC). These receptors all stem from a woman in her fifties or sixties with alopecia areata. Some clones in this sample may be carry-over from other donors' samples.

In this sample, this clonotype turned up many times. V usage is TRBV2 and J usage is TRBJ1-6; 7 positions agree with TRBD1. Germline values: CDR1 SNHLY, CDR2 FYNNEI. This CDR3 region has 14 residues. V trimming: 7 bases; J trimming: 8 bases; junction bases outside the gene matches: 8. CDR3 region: CASTQQGGDSPLHF. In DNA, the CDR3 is TGTGCCAGCACCCAGCAGGGGGGGGATTCACCCCTCCACTTT. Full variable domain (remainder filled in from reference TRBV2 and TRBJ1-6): EPEVTQTPSHQVTQMGQEVILRCVPISNHLYFYWYRQILGQKVEFLVSFYNNEISEKSEIFDDQFSVERPDGSNFTLKIRSTKLEDSAMYFCASTQQGGDSPLHFGNGTRLTVT.

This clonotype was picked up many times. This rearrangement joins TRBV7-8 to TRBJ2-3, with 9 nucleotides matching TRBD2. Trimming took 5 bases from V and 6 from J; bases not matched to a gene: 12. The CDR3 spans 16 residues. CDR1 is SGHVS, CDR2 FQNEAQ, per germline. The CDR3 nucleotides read TGTGCCAGCAGCGTTCTCCCGGGACTAGCATCGGATACGCAGTATTTT. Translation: CASSVLPGLASDTQYF.

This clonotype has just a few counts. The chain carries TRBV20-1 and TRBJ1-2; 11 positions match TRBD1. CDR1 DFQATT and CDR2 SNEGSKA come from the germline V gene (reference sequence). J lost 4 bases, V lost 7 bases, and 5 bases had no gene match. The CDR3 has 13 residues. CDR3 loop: CSGGQGATYGYTF. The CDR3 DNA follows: TGCAGTGGAGGACAGGGGGCTACCTATGGCTACACCTTC.

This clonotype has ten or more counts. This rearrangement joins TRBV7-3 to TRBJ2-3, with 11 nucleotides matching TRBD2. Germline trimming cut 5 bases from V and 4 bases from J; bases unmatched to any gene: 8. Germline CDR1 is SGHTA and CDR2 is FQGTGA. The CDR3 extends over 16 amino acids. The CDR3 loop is CASSPGTSGLADTQYF. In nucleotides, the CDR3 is TGTGCCAGCAGCCCTGGGACTAGCGGCCTCGCAGATACGCAGTATTTT. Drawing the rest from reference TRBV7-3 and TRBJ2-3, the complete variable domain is GAGVSQTPSNKVTEKGKYVELRCDPISGHTALYWYRQSLGQGPEFLIYFQGTGAADDSGLPNDRFFAVRPEGSVSTLKIQRTERGDSAVYLCASSPGTSGLADTQYFGPGTRLTVL.

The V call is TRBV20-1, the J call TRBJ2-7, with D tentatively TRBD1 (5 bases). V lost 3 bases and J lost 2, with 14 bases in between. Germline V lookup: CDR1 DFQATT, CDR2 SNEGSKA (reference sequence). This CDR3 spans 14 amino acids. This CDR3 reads CSASEQGFAYEQYF. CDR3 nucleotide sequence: TGCAGTGCTAGTGAGCAGGGATTTGCCTACGAGCAGTACTTC.

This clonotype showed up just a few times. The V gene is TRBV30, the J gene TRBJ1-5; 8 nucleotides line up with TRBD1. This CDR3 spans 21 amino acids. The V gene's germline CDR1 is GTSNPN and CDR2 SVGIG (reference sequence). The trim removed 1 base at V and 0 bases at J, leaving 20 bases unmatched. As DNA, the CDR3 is TGTGCCTGGAGTGCCGCGACGACACCTAGGACAGGGAGGGATAGCAATCAGCCCCAGCATTTT. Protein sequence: CAWSAATTPRTGRDSNQPQHF.

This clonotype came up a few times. For the CDR3, the DNA is TGTGCCTGGAGTGTACTCCAAACCTACAATGAGCAGTTCTTC. This encodes CAWSVLQTYNEQFF. This chain links TRBV30 with TRBJ2-1; D gene uncertain. The CDR3 loop spans 14 amino acids. CDR1 GTSNPN and CDR2 SVGIG come from the germline V gene (reference sequence). Trimming left V 0 bases short and J 2 bases short, with 8 bases between. The full variable domain, with the rest looked up from reference TRBV30 and TRBJ2-1, is SQTIHQWPATLVQPVGSPLSLECTVEGTSNPNLYWYRQAAGRGLQLLFYSVGIGQISSEVPQNLSASRPQDRQFILSSKKLLLSDSGFYLCAWSVLQTYNEQFFGPGTRLTVL.

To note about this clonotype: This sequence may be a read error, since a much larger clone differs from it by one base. CDR3 protein: CVSSTTGRGYTF. DNA for the CDR3: TGTGTCAGCAGTACCACAGGGAGAGGCTACACCTTC. This chain uses TRBV6-6 with TRBJ1-2; a weak D match, TRBD1 (6 bases). Germline CDR1 is MNHNY and CDR2 is SVGAGI (reference sequence). This CDR3 region has 12 residues.

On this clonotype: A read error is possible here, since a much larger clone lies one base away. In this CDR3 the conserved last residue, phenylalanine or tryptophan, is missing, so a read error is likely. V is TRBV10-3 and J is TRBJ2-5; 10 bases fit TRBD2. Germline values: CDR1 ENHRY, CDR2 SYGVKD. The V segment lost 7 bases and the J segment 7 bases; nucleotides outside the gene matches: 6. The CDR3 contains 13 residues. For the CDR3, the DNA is TGTGCCATCAATGGTGCTAGCGGGGGGACCCAGTACTTG. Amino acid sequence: CAINGASGGTQYL.